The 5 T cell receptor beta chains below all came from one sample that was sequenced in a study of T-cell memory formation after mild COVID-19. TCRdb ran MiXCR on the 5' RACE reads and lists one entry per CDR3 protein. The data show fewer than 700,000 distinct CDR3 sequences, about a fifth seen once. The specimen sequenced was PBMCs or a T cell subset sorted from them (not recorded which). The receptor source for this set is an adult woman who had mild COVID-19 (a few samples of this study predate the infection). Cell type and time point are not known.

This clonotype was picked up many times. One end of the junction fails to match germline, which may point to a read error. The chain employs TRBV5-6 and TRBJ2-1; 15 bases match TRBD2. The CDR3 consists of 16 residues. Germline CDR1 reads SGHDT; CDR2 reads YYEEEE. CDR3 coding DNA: TGTGCCAGCAGCTTACGCTCCGGGACTAGCGGGAGGATGGGGATCTTC. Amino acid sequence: CASSLRSGTSGRMGIF.

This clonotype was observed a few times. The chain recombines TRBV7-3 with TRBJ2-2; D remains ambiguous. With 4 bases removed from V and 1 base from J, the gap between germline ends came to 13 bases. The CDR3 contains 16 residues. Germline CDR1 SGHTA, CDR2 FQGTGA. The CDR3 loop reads CASSSALGKNTGELFF. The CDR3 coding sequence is TGTGCCAGCAGCTCCGCCCTAGGGAAGAACACCGGGGAGCTGTTTTTT.

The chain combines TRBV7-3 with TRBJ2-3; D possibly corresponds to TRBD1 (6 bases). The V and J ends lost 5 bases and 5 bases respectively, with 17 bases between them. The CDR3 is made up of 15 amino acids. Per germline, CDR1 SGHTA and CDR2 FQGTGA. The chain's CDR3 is CASSPSGEVVDTQYF. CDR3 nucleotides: TGTGCCAGCAGCCCCTCAGGGGAAGTGGTAGATACGCAGTATTTT.

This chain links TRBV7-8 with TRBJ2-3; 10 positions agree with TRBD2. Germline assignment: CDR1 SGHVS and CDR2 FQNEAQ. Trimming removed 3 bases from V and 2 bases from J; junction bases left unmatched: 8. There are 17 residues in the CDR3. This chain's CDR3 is CASSFGTSEGTTDTQYF. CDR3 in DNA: TGTGCCAGCAGCTTCGGGACTAGCGAGGGTACCACAGATACGCAGTATTTT.

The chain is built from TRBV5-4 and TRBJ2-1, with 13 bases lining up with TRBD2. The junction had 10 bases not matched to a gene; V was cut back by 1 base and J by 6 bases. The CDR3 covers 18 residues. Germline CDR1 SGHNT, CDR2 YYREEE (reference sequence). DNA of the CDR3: TGTGCCAGCAGCTTGAGGGGCCGGACTAGCGGGAGCCGCAATGAGCAGTTCTTC. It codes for CASSLRGRTSGSRNEQFF.